The clone carrying this T cell receptor (beta chain) showed up just a few times. This record belongs to a study of blood T cells in healthy people across ages. Donors each provided around 9 milliliters of peripheral blood. No fewer than 6 million PBMCs went into each sample. Looked up from germline, CDR1 is MNHEY and CDR2 is SVGEGT. V was pared by 6 bases and J by 6 bases, with 4 bases of the junction left unmatched. The CDR3 loop spans 15 amino acids. Together with a sample-barcoded 5' primer, a J-beta primer mix was included in a second PCR lasting about 7 to 12 cycles. Researchers report that a template-switch adaptor with 12 random nucleotides tagged each cDNA molecule. One entry per CDR3 protein, called by TCRdb with MiXCR from the 5' RACE reads. The sample lists 700,000 or so distinct CDR3 sequences; 22% were seen once.

Sequenced sample: blood. This TCR derives from a man between 65 and 85 years old in good health. The rearrangement joins TRBV6-2 or TRBV6-3 to TRBJ2-1; 14 bases align to TRBD2. The CDR3 spells CASSKGLAGGNEQFF. The DNA for the CDR3 is TGTGCCAGCAGCAAAGGACTAGCGGGAGGCAATGAGCAGTTCTTC.